The 12 T cell receptor beta chains below were found in one sample sequenced in a study of CD8+ T cells in alopecia areata (dated by TCRdb to between 2018 and 2020). The library was obtained by the immunoSEQ multiplex PCR assay. RNA was extracted from all samples and reverse transcribed into cDNA, which served as template for TCR sequencing. Here the immuneACCESS table is served through TCRdb, limited to in-frame sequences with V and J called. Missing clones are a known gap in these copies; in checked studies unresolved V genes cover under half, and the rest lacks a known reason. The sample table shows fewer than 350,000 clones, and over 45% are seen once. Under 2% of the sample is in the top ten clones. In light of the paper, this sample's time point label describes: roughly 26 weeks on oral tofacitinib. The sample's treatment or condition, from its label and the paper: oral pan-JAK inhibitor, 5-10 mg twice daily.

The sequencing here drew on CD4+ T cells sorted from blood, taken at week 24, from a patient treated with tofacitinib. The receptors come from a human donor with alopecia areata.

The rearrangement joins TRBV29-1 to TRBJ2-1; TRBD1 matches at 8 bases. CDR3 length equals 13 residues. Trimming removed 6 bases from V and 5 bases from J; junction bases left unmatched: 6. The germline V gene encodes CDR1 SQVTM and CDR2 ANQGSEA. For the CDR3, the DNA is TGCAGCGTCAGGGGGCGATTAAACAATGAGCAGTTCTTC. It translates to CSVRGRLNNEQFF.

The CDR3 DNA reads TGTGCCAGCAGCCCGGGACTAGCGGGGGGAGAGACCCAGTACTTC. Translating gives CASSPGLAGGETQYF. The chain carries TRBV14 and TRBJ2-5; TRBD2 agrees at 15 bases. Germline V CDR1 and CDR2: SGHDN, FVKESK. The length of the CDR3 is 15 residues. Germline trimming cut 4 bases from V and 4 bases from J; bases unmatched to any gene: 1.

The chain joins TRBV11-2 to TRBJ1-6, with 9 bases fitting TRBD1. The length of the CDR3 is 13 residues. J gave up 8 bases and V 4 bases, and 0 bases lay outside the gene matches. Germline V gives CDR1 SGHAT, CDR2 FQNNGV. CDR3: CASSWDRDSPLHF. The CDR3 DNA sequence: TGTGCCAGCAGCTGGGACAGGGATTCACCCCTCCACTTT.

The chain joins TRBV7-9 to TRBJ2-7, with 7 bases matching TRBD1. Germline CDR1 SEHNR, CDR2 FQNEAQ (reference sequence). The CDR3 extends over 15 amino acids. V gave up 0 bases and J gave up 4 bases; unmatched junction bases: 6. Here the CDR3 DNA reads TGTGCCAGCAGCTTAGCGGGGGACAGTAGATACGAGCAGTACTTC. Amino acids: CASSLAGDSRYEQYF. The full variable domain, its missing parts supplied by reference TRBV7-9 and TRBJ2-7, is DTGVSQNPRHKITKRGQNVTFRCDPISEHNRLYWYRQTLGQGPEFLTYFQNEAQLEKSRLLSDRFSAERPKGSFSTLEIQRTEQGDSAMYLCASSLAGDSRYEQYFGPGTRLTVT.

The chain has TRBV7-2 and TRBJ1-3; D unresolved. Germline assignment: CDR1 SGHTA and CDR2 FQGNSA. With 3 bases removed from V and 4 bases from J, the gap between germline ends came to 16 bases. This CDR3 contains 16 residues. The DNA for the CDR3 is TGTGCCAGCAGCTTTGGGCAATCAATGACCGGAAACACCATATATTTT. Encoded protein: CASSFGQSMTGNTIYF.

The J gene is TRBJ1-1, the V gene TRBV10-3; possible D gene TRBD1, 6 bases. From germline, CDR1 is ENHRY and CDR2 SYGVKD. The CDR3 sequence is 13 residues long. Trimming shortened V by 11 bases and J by 0 bases, and 13 bases separated the two germline ends. The CDR3 here is CAHQGGLNTEAFF. The DNA for the CDR3 is TGTGCCCATCAAGGGGGTTTGAACACTGAAGCTTTCTTT.

This clone was counted once. The CDR3 spells CASSVVLGGTQYF. In DNA form, the CDR3 reads TGTGCCAGCAGCGTAGTGCTGGGTGGGACCCAGTACTTC. This rearrangement joins TRBV9 to TRBJ2-5; the D is unclear. Germline lookup yields CDR1 SGDLS and CDR2 YYNGEE. V was cut by 0 bases and J by 7 bases, with 10 bases left in between. This CDR3 spans 13 amino acids.

CDR3 DNA: TGTGCCAGCAGTGGCAGCCAATCTGGGGCCAACGTCCTGACTTTC. Translating gives CASSGSQSGANVLTF. J is TRBJ2-6 and V is TRBV28; the D is unclear. Germline V lookup: CDR1 MDHEN, CDR2 SYDVKM. Trimming took 5 bases from V and 1 from J, leaving 9 bases between them. The CDR3 length is 15 residues.

The genes are TRBV4-2 and TRBJ2-7; 8 nucleotides agree with TRBD1. This CDR3 comprises 13 residues. Germline V CDR1 and CDR2: LGHNA, YNFKEQ. V lost 4 bases to trimming and J lost 4 bases; unmatched junction nucleotides: 3. CDR3 sequence reads: CASSRDRPYEQYF. The CDR3, as DNA: TGTGCCAGCAGCCGGGACAGGCCATACGAGCAGTACTTC.

The genes are TRBV19 and TRBJ1-6; maybe TRBD1 (5 bases). Per germline, CDR1 LNHDA and CDR2 SQIVND (reference sequence). The CDR3 has 12 residues. V lost 8 bases to trimming and J lost 9 bases, with 11 bases between them. The CDR3 DNA reads TGTGCCAGTTCAAGGAGGGGTTCACCCCTCCACTTT. It translates to CASSRRGSPLHF. The full variable domain, completed using reference TRBV19 and TRBJ1-6, is DGGITQSPKYLFRKEGQNVTLSCEQNLNHDAMYWYRQDPGQGLRLIYYSQIVNDFQKGDIAEGYSVSREKKESFPLTVTSAQKNPTAFYLCASSRRGSPLHFGNGTRLTVT.

Concerning this clone itself: Germline and junction disagree at one end, which may indicate a read error. This chain uses TRBV25-1 with TRBJ1-1; 7 bases align to TRBD1. This CDR3 spans 15 amino acids. CDR1 is MGHDK, CDR2 SYGVNS, per germline. CDR3 amino acids: CASSKYRGKNTEAFF. CDR3 coding DNA: TGTGCCAGCAGTAAATACAGGGGAAAGAACACTGAAGCTTTCTTT. Together with reference TRBV25-1 and TRBJ1-1, the CDR3 gives the full variable domain: EADIYQTPRYLVIGTGKKITLECSQTMGHDKMYWYQQDPGMELHLIHYSYGVNSTEKGDLSSESTVSRIRTEHFPLTLESARPSHTSQYLCASSKYRGKNTEAFFGQGTRLTVV.

The J gene is TRBJ2-1, the V gene TRBV5-1; TRBD2 matches at 11 bases. CDR1 is SGHRS and CDR2 is YFSETQ in the germline V gene. There are 15 residues in the CDR3. After removal of 3 bases from V and 5 bases from J, the junction contained 4 bases not matched to a gene. The CDR3 DNA reads as TGCGCCAGCAGCTCGGGACTAGCGGTCGACAATGAGCAGTTCTTC. Residues: CASSSGLAVDNEQFF.